The subject of this entry is one T cell receptor (beta chain). What it binds is not known. PCR employed 60 Vbeta and 13 Jbeta primers. Sequencing was performed with immunoSEQ multiplex PCR; in TCRdb, only in-frame clones are kept and a portion is missing. The sample consists of some 150,000 clones, around 84% of them appearing once. This sample stems from a study of cytomegalovirus exposure and HLA in healthy donors. Broader study findings: Presence/absence results assume similar sequencing depth per donor, which may not hold.

The germline CDR1 and CDR2 sequences are ENHRY and SYGVKD. V trimming: 0 bases; J trimming: 3 bases; junction bases outside the gene matches: 9. The CDR3 runs to 17 residues. The TCR comes from a boy aged 2 to 10 in good health and CMV-seronegative. The specimen sequenced was PBMCs. This chain links TRBV10-3 with TRBJ1-2, with 8 positions matching TRBD1. CDR3 in amino acids: CAISESNPGQDYYGYTF. In nucleotides, the CDR3 is TGTGCCATCAGTGAGTCGAATCCGGGACAGGACTACTATGGCTACACCTTC.